The present entry profiles one T cell receptor (beta chain) with its context. The sample is drawn from a study of blood T cell repertoires in COVID-19. Study-level information: The United States, Italy and Spain provided the acute and convalescent COVID-19 samples. The analysed material was cDNA or gDNA that came from T cells, B-cell-depleted T cells, or PBMCs.

In the original workflow: Quantification of nucleated cells was approximated via reference gene primer amplification. Sequencing was performed with immunoSEQ multiplex PCR; in TCRdb, only in-frame clones are kept and a portion is missing. V and J calls and clone size are given by that table; D and trimming were obtained from the DNA. The table records 200,000 to 250,000 clones, about 87% of them present only once. The length of the CDR3 is 18 residues. Germline CDR1 is MNHEY and CDR2 is SMNVEV (reference sequence). Trimming cost V 6 bases and J 1 base; bases outside gene matches: 12. The sequencing input was peripheral blood. The receptor comes from a man aged 60-69 years who had recovered from COVID-19. The genes are TRBV27 and TRBJ2-1, with 10 positions matching TRBD2. The CDR3 spells CASSWASGRVISYNEQFF. CDR3 nucleotides: TGTGCCAGCAGCTGGGCGAGCGGGAGGGTAATATCCTACAATGAGCAGTTCTTC.